This T cell receptor beta chain was recovered during a study of shared clonotypes between healthy human individuals. Notes on the study in general: As a rule, naive subsets had a larger estimated richness than memory subsets.

Naive CD8 cells lacked CD45RO, underwent positive selection for CCR7 and left out terminally differentiated effector memory CD45RA+ cells. Clones were read by immunoSEQ multiplex PCR, and TCRdb kept only the in-frame ones, dropping some. The sample contains more than 2 million clones, around 93% of which appear only once. In regard to this clone: Its antigen is unidentified.

CDR1 and CDR2 (germline): SGHDN, FVKESK. Trimming removed 4 bases from V and 1 base from J; junction bases left unmatched: 2. There are 14 residues in the CDR3. The chain employs TRBV14 and TRBJ2-3, with 7 positions matching TRBD2. The clonotype was recovered from a man aged 18 to 35 in good health. Some clones in this sample may be carry-over from other donors' samples. The specimen sequenced was naive CD8+ T cells from PBMCs. The CDR3 bases are TGTGCCAGCAGCCGACTAGCCCGCACAGATACGCAGTATTTT. It translates to CASSRLARTDTQYF.